The 19 T cell receptor beta chains presented below share a single source sample, sequenced in a study of blood T cell repertoires in COVID-19 (dated by TCRdb to 2018 to 2021). Library preparation was by the immunoSEQ multiplex PCR assay. In its TCRdb copy, this immuneACCESS table keeps in-frame sequences only and misses some clones. Where compared with another copy, unresolved V genes explain less than half of these, and the others have no known cause. Recorded for this sample are 35,000 to 55,000 clones; roughly 71% of them occurred a single time. The ten largest clones capture 5.5% to 6.5% of the sample. Sequenced input: peripheral blood. These receptors were collected from a man older than 75 with acute or convalescent COVID-19.

The chain uses TRBV5-1 and TRBJ1-5; 7 nucleotides match TRBD1. The V and J ends lost 0 bases and 1 base, in that order; junction bases with no gene match: 1. CDR1 is SGHRS and CDR2 is YFSETQ in the germline V gene. CDR3 length equals 15 residues. CDR3 region: CASSLEGASNQPQHF. CDR3 bases: TGCGCCAGCAGCTTGGAGGGGGCCAGCAATCAGCCCCAGCATTTT.

The V gene is TRBV7-2, the J gene TRBJ2-3, with 11 bases aligning to TRBD2. Trimming took 6 bases from V and 4 from J; bases not matched to a gene: 9. The germline gives CDR1 SGHTA, CDR2 FQGNSA. The CDR3 is made up of 16 amino acids. The CDR3 sequence: CASRFLAGGQADTQYF. The DNA of the CDR3 is TGTGCCAGCAGGTTCCTAGCGGGGGGCCAAGCAGATACGCAGTATTTT.

V is TRBV5-1 and J is TRBJ1-6; 11 bases fit TRBD1. CDR3 size: 16 residues. J was trimmed by 4 bases and V by 4 bases; bases with no gene match: 4. CDR1 is SGHRS and CDR2 is YFSETQ in the germline V gene. The CDR3 nucleotides read TGCGCCAGCAGCCTCGGGACAGGGGGGTATAATTCACCCCTCCACTTT. Translating it yields CASSLGTGGYNSPLHF.

The rearrangement links TRBV7-2 to TRBJ2-3; the match to TRBD2 covers 16 bases. In germline, CDR1 is SGHTA, CDR2 FQGNSA. V shed 6 bases and J 2 bases; nucleotides not matched to a gene: 11. The CDR3 sequence is 19 residues long. CDR3 amino acids: CASSLWGLAGGPDTDTQYF. The CDR3 bases are TGTGCCAGCAGTCTATGGGGACTAGCGGGAGGGCCAGACACAGATACGCAGTATTTT.

This chain joins TRBV12-5 and TRBJ2-1, with D perhaps matching TRBD2 (6 bases). The CDR3 length is 14 residues. From germline, CDR1 is LGHNT and CDR2 FRNRAP. V was trimmed by 5 bases and J by 9 bases, leaving 17 bases between them. Here the CDR3 DNA reads TGTGCTAGTGGTCCAACAACTAGCTGGGGTGAGCAGTTCTTC. Protein sequence: CASGPTTSWGEQFF.

V gene TRBV7-3 combines with J gene TRBJ2-2; 7 nucleotides agree with TRBD2. CDR3 length equals 14 residues. Per the germline V gene, CDR1 is SGHTA and CDR2 is FQGTGA. The J segment lost 4 bases and the V segment lost 2 bases, leaving 1 base of the junction unmatched. The CDR3 nucleotides read TGTGCCAGCAGCTTAGAGCGGGGCACCGGGGAGCTGTTTTTT. Translating it yields CASSLERGTGELFF.

CDR3 residues: CASSPGQFNEQFF. The CDR3 region has the DNA TGTGCCAGCAGCCCGGGACAGTTCAATGAGCAGTTCTTC. The chain joins TRBV6-2 or TRBV6-3 to TRBJ2-1; 7 bases match TRBD1. The V and J ends lost 6 bases and 6 bases, in that order; junction bases with no gene match: 5. Germline CDR1 reads MNHEY; CDR2 reads SVGEGT. The CDR3 is made up of 13 amino acids.

This clone was counted only a few times. This sequence joins TRBV7-9 and TRBJ1-2; TRBD1 is a possible D gene (6 bases). V lost 5 bases to trimming and J lost 2 bases, with 21 bases between them. The CDR3 runs 17 residues. Germline V lookup: CDR1 SEHNR, CDR2 FQNEAQ (reference sequence). This chain's CDR3 is CASSPSRGRDTNYGYTF. Here the CDR3 DNA reads TGTGCCAGCAGCCCCTCGAGGGGCCGGGACACAAACTATGGCTACACCTTC. Full variable domain (remainder filled in from reference TRBV7-9 and TRBJ1-2): DTGVSQNPRHKITKRGQNVTFRCDPISEHNRLYWYRQTLGQGPEFLTYFQNEAQLEKSRLLSDRFSAERPKGSFSTLEIQRTEQGDSAMYLCASSPSRGRDTNYGYTFGSGTRLTVV.

The chain couples TRBV14 to TRBJ1-1; D may be TRBD1 (6 bases). The V gene's germline CDR1 is SGHDN and CDR2 FVKESK. The CDR3 runs 14 residues. Trimming took 0 bases from V and 6 from J, leaving 11 bases between them. The CDR3 spells CASSQERGAAEAFF. DNA for the CDR3: TGTGCCAGCAGCCAAGAGCGGGGGGCGGCTGAAGCTTTCTTT.

The CDR3 region has the DNA TGTGCCAGCAGCTTAGAGTCTAGCGGGAGGGGGGAGACCCAGTACTTC. It codes for CASSLESSGRGETQYF. The V and J genes are TRBV7-2 and TRBJ2-5, with 12 positions matching TRBD2. The CDR3 has 16 residues. Germline-derived CDR1 and CDR2 are SGHTA and FQGNSA. The V and J ends lost 1 base and 5 bases, in that order; junction bases with no gene match: 5.

The chain uses TRBV5-4 and TRBJ2-5; 7 bases are a match to TRBD1. The ends lost 0 bases at V and 0 bases at J; junction bases unmatched: 2. Germline V gene lookup returns CDR1 SGHNT and CDR2 YYREEE (reference sequence). This CDR3 region has 15 residues. The DNA for the CDR3 is TGTGCCAGCAGCTTGGACAGGGGCCACCAAGAGACCCAGTACTTC. Amino acids: CASSLDRGHQETQYF. The full variable domain, completed using reference TRBV5-4 and TRBJ2-5, is ETGVTQSPTHLIKTRGQQVTLRCSSQSGHNTVSWYQQALGQGPQFIFQYYREEENGRGNFPPRFSGLQFPNYSSELNVNALELDDSALYLCASSLDRGHQETQYFGPGTRLLVL.

The chain carries TRBV7-6 and TRBJ2-3, with a weak D call TRBD2 (6 bases). Germline V gene sequence: CDR1 SGHVS, CDR2 FNYEAQ. This CDR3 comprises 15 residues. The V end was cut by 0 bases, the J end by 3 bases, with 10 bases between. The CDR3 DNA is TGTGCCAGCAGCTTAGCTCTAGCGAGGACAGATACGCAGTATTTT. It codes for CASSLALARTDTQYF.

The sample holds one count of this clone. The chain carries TRBV6-1 and TRBJ1-1; possible D gene TRBD1, 5 bases. Between the trimmed V and J ends, which lost 0 bases and 5 bases, there was a span of 13 bases. Germline V gene lookup returns CDR1 MNHNS and CDR2 SASEGT. CDR3 size: 15 residues. CDR3 amino acids: CASSEAGDGGTEAFF. As DNA, the CDR3 is TGTGCCAGCAGTGAAGCGGGGGACGGGGGGACTGAAGCTTTCTTT.

The V and J genes are TRBV4-1 and TRBJ1-2; D unresolved. Germline loops: CDR1 MGHRA, CDR2 YSYEKL. V was pared by 0 bases and J by 3 bases, with 8 bases between. CDR3 length: 14 residues. Here the CDR3 reads CASSQEEVYYGYTF. The CDR3, as DNA: TGCGCCAGCAGCCAAGAGGAGGTCTACTATGGCTACACCTTC.

The chain couples TRBV7-2 to TRBJ1-6; TRBD1 might be the D (5 bases). Germline CDR1 reads SGHTA; CDR2 reads FQGNSA. The length of the CDR3 is 17 residues. V lost 2 bases and J 0 bases, leaving 11 bases between the germline ends. CDR3 in DNA: TGTGCCAGCAGCTTAACAGGACGGAGCTCCTATAATTCACCCCTCCACTTT. Residues: CASSLTGRSSYNSPLHF.

The gene calls are TRBV28 and TRBJ2-2; a weak D match, TRBD2 (5 bases). Trimming pared 7 bases from V and 3 bases from J, leaving 15 bases between. The CDR3 sequence is 15 residues long. The germline V gene has CDR1 MDHEN and CDR2 SYDVKM. CDR3 sequence (DNA): TGTGCCAGCACCCTTGGGAGTTTACACACCGGGGAGCTGTTTTTT. Its translation is CASTLGSLHTGELFF.

The chain has TRBV5-4 and TRBJ2-3, with D unresolved. The germline gives CDR1 SGHNT, CDR2 YYREEE (reference sequence). V lost 0 bases, J lost 0 bases, and 8 bases lay in between. The length of the CDR3 is 15 residues. The CDR3 DNA reads TGTGCCAGCAGCTTGGCCTCGGGTAGCACAGATACGCAGTATTTT. Translation gives CASSLASGSTDTQYF.

This sequence joins TRBV3-1 (or the pseudogene TRBV3-2) and TRBJ2-7, with D perhaps TRBD1 (5 bases). The CDR3 is 14 residues long. With 1 base removed from V and 6 bases from J, the gap between germline ends came to 13 bases. Germline assignment: CDR1 LGHDT and CDR2 YNNKEL (reference sequence). The CDR3 reads CASSQGRVLIEQYF. DNA of the CDR3: TGTGCCAGCAGCCAAGGCAGGGTCTTAATCGAGCAGTACTTC.

The rearrangement joins TRBV14 to TRBJ1-4; TRBD1 agrees at 9 bases. The CDR3 spans 17 residues. In germline, CDR1 is SGHDN, CDR2 FVKESK. J lost 2 bases, V lost 4 bases, and 8 bases had no gene match. The DNA of the CDR3 is TGTGCCAGCAGCCCGAATTGGGGGACAGGGACTAATGAAAAACTGTTTTTT. It translates to CASSPNWGTGTNEKLFF. The variable domain in full, completed from reference TRBV14 and TRBJ1-4, reads EAGVTQFPSHSVIEKGQTVTLRCDPISGHDNLYWYRRVMGKEIKFLLHFVKESKQDESGMPNNRFLAERTGGTYSTLKVQPAELEDSGVYFCASSPNWGTGTNEKLFFGSGTQLSVL.